This is a list of T cell receptor beta chains from one sample in a study of shared T cell receptors in the human thymus. TCRdb's copy holds only in-frame clones and misses some; the assay was immunoSEQ multiplex PCR. The sample has about 710,000 clones; around 87% are singletons. The same sample was also used in a study of human thymus T cells.

Input material: thymocytes. All receptors derive from a boy in the first two years of life with a congenital heart defect. The CDR3 runs from the conserved cysteine through the conserved F or W. A D gene is named only where the DNA matches it firmly. A clone size is listed for some rows: how often the clone was seen (once, few, many), or a class if it is expanded.

J gene	D gene	V gene	CDR3 length	clone size	CDR3 protein	CDR3 DNA
TRBJ2-1	TRBD1	TRBV29-1	18	-	CSVDRDRGPYDYNNEQFF	TGCAGCGTTGACAGGGACAGGGGGCCATACGATTACAACAATGAGCAGTTCTTC
TRBJ2-2	-	TRBV5-6	18	-	CASSLGNSSDSNTGELFF	TGTGCCAGCAGCTTGGGTAACTCGAGCGACTCGAACACCGGGGAGCTGTTTTTT
TRBJ2-7	-	TRBV6-1	15	-	CASSEMGQKVHEQYF	TGTGCCAGCAGTGAAATGGGGCAGAAAGTCCACGAGCAGTACTTC
TRBJ2-2	-	TRBV4-3	12	few	CASSQRGGELFF	TGCGCCAGCAGCCAAAGGGGAGGGGAGCTGTTTTTT
TRBJ1-5	TRBD1	TRBV19	18	few	CASSTYSVGQGAYQPQHF	TGTGCCAGTAGTACCTATTCCGTAGGACAGGGGGCTTATCAGCCCCAGCATTTT
TRBJ1-6	-	TRBV6-6	12	once	CASSSQDFPLHF	TGTGCCAGCAGCTCACAAGATTTCCCCCTCCACTTT
TRBJ2-1	TRBD2	TRBV28	16	-	CASSKLAGGPSDEQFF	TGTGCCAGCAGTAAACTAGCGGGAGGGCCCTCGGATGAGCAGTTCTTC
TRBJ2-1	TRBD2	TRBV4-1	17	-	CASSPGTSRGGYNEQFF	TGCGCCAGCAGTCCCGGGACTAGCAGGGGAGGGTACAATGAGCAGTTCTTC
TRBJ1-4	-	TRBV30	14	-	CACGGSAENEKLFF	TGTGCCTGTGGCGGGTCAGCGGAGAATGAAAAACTGTTTTTT
TRBJ2-2	-	TRBV5-6	12	once	CASSLAHGELFF	TGTGCCAGCAGCTTGGCCCACGGGGAGCTGTTTTTT
TRBJ1-6	TRBD1	TRBV4-3	19	few	CASSQVQGAVYSYNSPLHF	TGCGCCAGCAGCCAAGTTCAGGGGGCTGTCTACTCCTATAATTCACCCCTCCACTTT
TRBJ2-2	-	TRBV5-6	17	-	CASSLIGENKNTGELFF	TGTGCCAGCAGCTTAATTGGGGAGAACAAGAACACCGGGGAGCTGTTTTTT
TRBJ1-1	-	TRBV28	17	-	CASITPAGLLRNTEAFF	TGTGCCAGCATCACCCCCGCGGGGCTCCTCAGGAACACTGAAGCTTTCTTT
TRBJ2-3	-	TRBV4-3	14	-	CASSQEAQVFTQYF	TGCGCCAGCAGCCAAGAGGCACAGGTATTTACGCAGTATTTT
TRBJ1-5	-	TRBV7-9	18	-	CASSQPTRRIYSNQPQHF	TGTGCCAGCAGCCAACCGACCCGGAGAATCTATAGCAATCAGCCCCAGCATTTT
TRBJ2-5	TRBD1	TRBV7-8	15	once	CASSLRQGEDGTQYF	TGTGCCAGCAGCTTGAGACAGGGTGAGGATGGGACCCAGTACTTC
TRBJ1-1	-	TRBV12-5	16	-	CASGFNPRAANTEAFF	TGTGCTAGTGGTTTCAACCCCAGGGCGGCGAACACTGAAGCTTTCTTT
TRBJ2-3	TRBD1	TRBV10-3	15	-	CAISGGQPQSDTQYF	TGTGCCATCAGTGGGGGACAGCCACAATCAGATACGCAGTATTTT
TRBJ2-7	-	TRBV28	14	-	CASSQDSFYYEQYF	TGTGCCAGCAGCCAGGACAGTTTTTACTACGAGCAGTACTTC
TRBJ1-1	TRBD1	TRBV6-1	11	-	CASRRDRATFF	TGTGCCAGCAGGAGGGACAGGGCCACTTTCTTT
TRBJ2-7	-	TRBV15	16	few	CATSRVGRVSTYEQYF	TGTGCCACCAGCAGAGTGGGCAGGGTGAGCACCTACGAGCAGTACTTC
TRBJ2-3	TRBD2	TRBV12-5	15	-	CASGLGSRLAGPNYF	TGTGCTAGTGGTTTGGGATCCCGACTAGCGGGACCAAACTATTTT
TRBJ2-2	TRBD2	TRBV9	16	-	CASSVRTSGRGGELFF	TGTGCCAGCAGCGTACGGACTAGCGGGAGAGGCGGGGAGCTGTTTTTT
TRBJ2-2	TRBD1	TRBV28	15	-	CASSLADRESGELFF	TGTGCCAGCAGTTTAGCCGACAGGGAATCCGGGGAGCTGTTTTTT
TRBJ2-4	-	TRBV20-1	11	few	CSAPLADIQYF	TGCAGTGCGCCACTAGCAGACATTCAGTACTTC
TRBJ2-4	TRBD1	TRBV28	14	-	CARDRTGRTNIQYF	TGTGCCAGAGATCGGACAGGTCGGACAAACATTCAGTACTTC
TRBJ1-6	-	TRBV21-1	13	-	CASTEQGPSPLHF	TGTGCCAGCACCGAACAGGGCCCATCACCCCTCCACTTT
TRBJ1-2	-	TRBV4-3	15	-	CASSQDGPGSYGYTF	TGCGCCAGCAGCCAAGATGGGCCAGGGTCCTATGGCTACACCTTC
TRBJ2-3	-	TRBV9	14	-	CASSLGQSTDTQYF	TGTGCCAGCAGCCTCGGACAGTCTACAGATACGCAGTATTTT
TRBJ1-2	-	TRBV5-1	13	-	CASSWVGKDGYTF	TGCGCCAGCAGCTGGGTCGGGAAGGATGGCTACACCTTC
TRBJ1-5	-	TRBV11-1	18	-	CASSPRWVRVTSNQPQHF	TGTGCCAGCAGCCCTAGGTGGGTCAGGGTAACAAGCAATCAGCCCCAGCATTTT
TRBJ2-7	-	TRBV28	12	-	CASSGRVNEQYF	TGTGCCAGCTCTGGGCGGGTGAACGAGCAGTACTTC
TRBJ2-3	-	TRBV19	17	-	CASSLPPSGVSTDTQYF	TGTGCCAGTAGTTTGCCTCCCTCCGGGGTTAGCACAGATACGCAGTATTTT
TRBJ2-1	TRBD1	TRBV9	16	-	CASSPEDRVGYNEQFF	TGTGCCAGCAGCCCTGAAGACAGGGTAGGATACAATGAGCAGTTCTTC
TRBJ1-2	-	TRBV7-8	15	-	CASSSRRARREGYTF	TGTGCCAGCAGCTCACGAAGGGCCAGGAGGGAGGGCTACACCTTC
TRBJ1-5	-	TRBV30	16	-	CAWSEGGQGLGQPQHF	TGTGCCTGGAGTGAAGGTGGCCAGGGACTAGGTCAGCCCCAGCATTTT
TRBJ2-1	TRBD2	TRBV5-1	14	-	CASSGSGAYNEQFF	TGCGCCAGCAGTGGTAGCGGGGCATACAATGAGCAGTTCTTC
TRBJ2-7	TRBD1	TRBV7-9	13	once	CAGETGFCYEQYF	TGTGCCGGGGAGACAGGGTTTTGCTACGAGCAGTACTTC
TRBJ1-2	-	TRBV14	12	-	CASSRRRGGYTF	TGTGCCAGCAGCAGACGACGGGGTGGCTACACCTTC
TRBJ1-1	TRBD1	TRBV4-2	19	-	CASSQVRNSRGLDYTEAFF	TGTGCCAGCAGCCAAGTGCGTAACTCAAGGGGGCTTGATTACACTGAAGCTTTCTTT
TRBJ1-4	-	TRBV18	16	-	CASSYKTGGADEKLFF	TGTGCCAGCTCATACAAGACGGGGGGCGCGGATGAAAAACTGTTTTTT
TRBJ1-2	-	TRBV27	14	-	CASSNRDNPYGYTF	TGTGCCAGCAGTAACCGGGACAATCCATATGGCTACACCTTC
TRBJ2-7	-	TRBV4-3	16	-	CASSQMMSRRSYEQYF	TGCGCCAGCAGCCAAATGATGTCTAGGCGGAGCTACGAGCAGTACTTC
TRBJ1-4	-	TRBV4-2	15	-	CASSHWLGADEKLFF	TGTGCCAGCAGCCATTGGCTGGGGGCGGATGAAAAACTGTTTTTT
TRBJ2-1	-	TRBV7-6	14	-	CASSLAGGDNEQFF	TGTGCCAGCAGCTTAGCAGGGGGAGATAATGAGCAGTTCTTC
TRBJ2-7	-	TRBV6-1	14	-	CASSARGSSYEQYF	TGTGCCAGCAGTGCAAGGGGATCGTCCTACGAGCAGTACTTC
TRBJ1-3	-	TRBV9	14	-	CASSVEGAGNTIYF	TGTGCCAGCAGCGTTGAGGGTGCTGGAAACACCATATATTTT
TRBJ1-2	-	TRBV7-3	13	-	CASSLTGLYGYTF	TGTGCCAGCAGTTTGACAGGTCTCTATGGCTACACCTTC
TRBJ1-5	TRBD1	TRBV28	16	-	CASSTGQGTSNQPQHF	TGTGCCAGCAGCACGGGACAGGGAACCAGCAATCAGCCCCAGCATTTT
TRBJ1-5	TRBD1	TRBV6-1	20	-	CASSETAVDRGLWSNQPQHF	TGTGCCAGCAGTGAAACTGCGGTCGACAGGGGGCTATGGAGCAATCAGCCCCAGCATTTT
TRBJ2-7	TRBD1	TRBV30	15	-	CAWSLQQGALYEQYF	TGTGCCTGGAGTCTCCAACAGGGGGCCCTCTACGAGCAGTACTTC
TRBJ2-5	TRBD2	TRBV27	14	-	CASRNSGTQETQYF	TGTGCCAGCAGAAATAGCGGGACCCAAGAGACCCAGTACTTC
TRBJ2-4	-	TRBV5-6	18	-	CASSFAEGNTAAKNIQYF	TGTGCCAGCAGCTTCGCAGAGGGTAACACTGCGGCCAAAAACATTCAGTACTTC
TRBJ2-7	TRBD2	TRBV4-3	21	-	CASSQDSGFGLAGGRSYEQYF	TGCGCCAGCAGCCAAGATTCGGGGTTCGGACTAGCGGGGGGGCGATCCTACGAGCAGTACTTC
TRBJ2-7	TRBD2	TRBV14	17	-	CASRQKATSGRSGEQYF	TGTGCCAGCAGGCAAAAGGCTACTAGCGGGAGGAGTGGCGAGCAGTACTTC
TRBJ2-1	TRBD1	TRBV5-1	15	-	CASIPEDRSHNEQFF	TGCGCCAGCATCCCCGAGGACAGGTCCCACAATGAGCAGTTCTTC
TRBJ1-1	-	TRBV25-1	13	-	CASSEQASTEAFF	TGTGCCAGCAGTGAACAGGCCAGCACTGAAGCTTTCTTT